Given below is one T cell receptor (beta chain) in context. Its antigen specificity is not known. Base qualities are not at hand, and no much larger clone is one base apart. Library construction relied on 5' RACE. Data came from an Illumina HiSeq 2500. A second roughly 7 to 11 cycle PCR used a sample-barcoded 5' primer and a J-beta primer mix. Each TCR beta cDNA molecule received a unique molecular identifier from a template-switch 5' adaptor carrying 12 random nucleotides. Each sample yielded at least 3 million CDR3-containing paired-end reads. First-strand cDNA synthesis was performed from all RNA using the Mint cDNA synthesis kit, with priming by a TRBC-specific oligonucleotide. Following uracil-DNA glycosylase treatment, all cDNA underwent a first 18-cycle PCR with the universal primers M1SS and BC2_uni_R. The authors' pipeline ran thus. Normalization of each sample was performed by random selection of 1 million high-quality reads, each carrying a distinct molecular identifier. Instead of being binned into consensus sequences, reads with shared molecular identifiers were discarded. MiTCR, set to a Q25 quality threshold and the strictest error-elimination algorithm, was used for CDR3 identification, clonotype clustering and error correction. A nonparametric unseen species model with Euler transformation was used to estimate lower-bound total TCR beta diversity. TCRdb trimmed the raw reads at Q25, called clones with MiXCR and kept productive beta chains. Rows matching on CDR3 protein sequence are summarized as one entry with the most common DNA and genes. TCRdb's processing, not the authors', yielded these V and J calls. The sample includes about 800,000 distinct CDR3 sequences, with about 62% observed a single time. The top ten constitute roughly 22% of the sample.

V is pared back by 5 bases and J by 11 bases, with 27 bases lying between the germline termini. The CDR3 contains 16 residues, cysteine and phenylalanine counted. Just the 48-base CDR3 DNA is kept, in frame starting at base 1. These data belong to a study of blood T cells in healthy people across ages (dated by TCRdb to 2014 to 2015). About the full investigation: In model experiments, template switching captured about one uniquely barcoded TCR beta cDNA molecule for every two T cells. The donors were split into four age groups: young (average about 15 years), middle-aged (roughly 39), aged (more than 60) and long-lived (roughly 88). The study measured age-related changes in TCR beta repertoire diversity using deep sequencing normalized with unique cDNA molecular identifiers. To avoid experimental bias, donors of different ages were distributed randomly across sequencing lanes. Two additional independent replicas of 1 million unique cDNA reads from the same blood draw were analyzed for two donors (one aged 18 to 30 and one aged 80 or older). Broad study findings and their caveats: As age increased, observed TCR beta diversity per million T cells dropped in a roughly linear way, and a significant reduction was already evident by age about 40. The percentage of naive T cells measured by flow cytometry correlated strongly with observed TCR beta diversity. Bulk unsorted PBMC profiling prevented conclusive comparison of naive and antigen-experienced compartments. The long-lived group showed more naive CD4+ T cells, fewer expanded clones and increased TCR diversity than the aged group, suggesting age selection. Estimates of total diversity based on one million sequenced T cells were considered lower bounds and underestimates. Donor CMV infection status was unknown, potentially confounding age-related changes in expanded clonotypes.

Systemically healthy Caucasian individuals from Russia, 39 in total and aged roughly 6 to 100 years, were included as donors. About 9.1 milliliters of peripheral blood were collected from each donor into EDTA-treated Vacutainer tubes. Ficoll-Paque density-gradient centrifugation was used to isolate PBMCs, with at least 6.5 million per sample. Total RNA was extracted from PBMCs with Trizol reagent, with at least 6 micrograms obtained per sample. For every donor, flow cytometry on a PBMC aliquot measured the percentage of naive CD45RAhigh/CD27high T cells. The TCR originated in a man aged 25 to 40 in good health. The sample consisted of blood. The chain couples TRBV12-3 or TRBV12-4 to TRBJ1-1, with the D gene too uncertain to name. CDR3 sequence: CASSLTGRTPLAGAFF. The sequenced DNA is TGTGCCAGCAGTCTCACTGGCCGGACGCCCTTAGCGGGGGCTTTCTTT.